Listed below are T cell receptor beta chains from one sample, sequenced in a study of lymphopenia after photon versus proton radiotherapy. Using immunoSEQ multiplex PCR, the repertoire was profiled, and TCRdb retains in-frame clones only, with some absent. Of some 42,000 clones listed, around 86% are singletons. The material sequenced was peripheral blood, taken from a patient treated with proton-based radiotherapy. The receptors stem from a woman between 70 and 85 years old with pancreatic cancer. The CDR3 runs from the conserved cysteine through the conserved F or W. Each record gives: CDR3 length, D gene, clone size, J gene, V gene, CDR3 protein, CDR3 DNA. The D gene is left open where the match is weak. Clone size is stated in some rows and not others, as once, few, many or a class when expanded.

CDR3 length: 13
D gene: .
clone size: .
J gene: TRBJ2-7
V gene: TRBV6-1
CDR3 protein: CASSLDGAYEQYF
CDR3 DNA: TGTGCCAGCAGTTTAGACGGGGCCTACGAGCAGTACTTC

CDR3 length: 15
D gene: TRBD2
clone size: .
J gene: TRBJ2-5
V gene: TRBV11-3
CDR3 protein: CASSLIAGGPETQYF
CDR3 DNA: TGTGCCAGCAGCTTAATAGCGGGAGGGCCCGAGACCCAGTACTTC

CDR3 length: 15
D gene: .
clone size: .
J gene: TRBJ2-1
V gene: TRBV4-3
CDR3 protein: CASSQEGGSYNEQFF
CDR3 DNA: TGCGCCAGCAGCCAAGAAGGGGGCTCCTACAATGAGCAGTTCTTC

CDR3 length: 14
D gene: .
clone size: once
J gene: TRBJ2-2
V gene: TRBV19
CDR3 protein: CASSMPVNTGELFF
CDR3 DNA: TGTGCCAGTAGTATGCCAGTAAACACCGGGGAGCTGTTTTTT

CDR3 length: 15
D gene: .
clone size: .
J gene: TRBJ2-2
V gene: TRBV27
CDR3 protein: CASSTVRQTTGELFF
CDR3 DNA: TGTGCCAGCAGTACAGTGCGGCAGACTACCGGGGAGCTGTTTTTT

CDR3 length: 13
D gene: .
clone size: few
J gene: TRBJ1-1
V gene: TRBV2
CDR3 protein: CASCRDVNTEAFF
CDR3 DNA: TGTGCCAGCTGCCGGGATGTGAACACTGAAGCTTTCTTT

CDR3 length: 16
D gene: TRBD2
clone size: .
J gene: TRBJ2-1
V gene: TRBV5-4
CDR3 protein: CASSLFRDYLYNEQFF
CDR3 DNA: TGTGCCAGCAGCCTCTTCCGGGACTACCTCTACAATGAGCAGTTCTTC

CDR3 length: 14
D gene: TRBD2
clone size: few
J gene: TRBJ2-3
V gene: TRBV4-3
CDR3 protein: CASSQDGGEDTQYF
CDR3 DNA: TGCGCCAGCAGCCAAGATGGGGGGGAAGATACGCAGTATTTT

CDR3 length: 17
D gene: TRBD2
clone size: .
J gene: TRBJ2-7
V gene: TRBV18
CDR3 protein: CASSQGTSGQFSYEQYF
CDR3 DNA: TGTGCCAGCTCCCAGGGTACTAGCGGGCAATTCTCCTACGAGCAGTACTTC

CDR3 length: 24
D gene: TRBD1
clone size: once
J gene: TRBJ1-5
V gene: TRBV28
CDR3 protein: CASSFSRGPKRTGQASVVHQPQHF
CDR3 DNA: TGTGCCAGCAGTTTCTCTAGAGGACCCAAAAGGACAGGGCAAGCCTCGGTGGTGCATCAGCCCCAGCATTTT

CDR3 length: 13
D gene: TRBD1
clone size: .
J gene: TRBJ2-7
V gene: TRBV7-2
CDR3 protein: CASSQTGVYEQYF
CDR3 DNA: TGTGCCAGCAGCCAGACAGGGGTCTACGAGCAGTACTTC

CDR3 length: 16
D gene: TRBD2
clone size: .
J gene: TRBJ2-1
V gene: TRBV4-2
CDR3 protein: CASSAPGTSAYNEQFF
CDR3 DNA: TGTGCCAGCAGCGCCCCCGGGACTAGCGCATACAATGAGCAGTTCTTC

CDR3 length: 14
D gene: .
clone size: .
J gene: TRBJ2-3
V gene: TRBV28
CDR3 protein: CASRPPVGTDTQYF
CDR3 DNA: TGTGCCAGCAGGCCTCCCGTAGGGACAGATACGCAGTATTTT

CDR3 length: 17
D gene: TRBD2
clone size: once
J gene: TRBJ2-1
V gene: TRBV29-1
CDR3 protein: CSVTRLAGGPLENEQFF
CDR3 DNA: TGCAGCGTTACTAGACTAGCGGGAGGGCCCTTGGAGAATGAGCAGTTCTTC

CDR3 length: 14
D gene: .
clone size: once
J gene: TRBJ2-7
V gene: TRBV6-5
CDR3 protein: CASSLTGTLYEQYF
CDR3 DNA: TGTGCCAGCAGTTTGACCGGGACATTATACGAGCAGTACTTC

CDR3 length: 11
D gene: .
clone size: few
J gene: TRBJ2-3
V gene: TRBV28
CDR3 protein: CASSPTDTQYF
CDR3 DNA: TGTGCCAGCAGTCCGACAGATACGCAGTATTTT

CDR3 length: 14
D gene: .
clone size: .
J gene: TRBJ1-1
V gene: TRBV7-9
CDR3 protein: CASSLAREDTEAFF
CDR3 DNA: TGTGCCAGCAGCTTAGCCAGGGAAGACACTGAAGCTTTCTTT

CDR3 length: 11
D gene: .
clone size: .
J gene: TRBJ1-1
V gene: TRBV2
CDR3 protein: CASSTEYEAFF
CDR3 DNA: TGTGCCAGCAGTACTGAGTATGAAGCTTTCTTT

CDR3 length: 14
D gene: TRBD1
clone size: .
J gene: TRBJ1-2
V gene: TRBV28
CDR3 protein: CASSSPGQNYGYTF
CDR3 DNA: TGTGCCAGCAGTTCCCCGGGACAGAACTATGGCTACACCTTC

CDR3 length: 15
D gene: .
clone size: .
J gene: TRBJ2-6
V gene: TRBV19
CDR3 protein: CASSILRAGANVLTF
CDR3 DNA: TGTGCCAGTAGTATTTTGAGGGCTGGGGCCAACGTCCTGACTTTC

CDR3 length: 16
D gene: TRBD2
clone size: .
J gene: TRBJ2-7
V gene: TRBV12-5
CDR3 protein: CASGLIASGRSYEQYF
CDR3 DNA: TGTGCTAGTGGTTTGATCGCTAGCGGGAGATCCTACGAGCAGTACTTC

CDR3 length: 15
D gene: TRBD2
clone size: .
J gene: TRBJ2-1
V gene: TRBV2
CDR3 protein: CASSRSGSESNEQFF
CDR3 DNA: TGTGCCAGCAGTCGTAGCGGGAGCGAGTCCAATGAGCAGTTCTTC

CDR3 length: 13
D gene: .
clone size: .
J gene: TRBJ2-3
V gene: TRBV28
CDR3 protein: CASTPGGTDTQYF
CDR3 DNA: TGTGCCAGCACGCCGGGGGGCACAGATACGCAGTATTTT

CDR3 length: 13
D gene: .
clone size: .
J gene: TRBJ1-1
V gene: TRBV29-1
CDR3 protein: CSATGKQDTEAFF
CDR3 DNA: TGCAGCGCCACAGGGAAGCAGGACACTGAAGCTTTCTTT

CDR3 length: 17
D gene: TRBD2
clone size: once
J gene: TRBJ2-1
V gene: TRBV28
CDR3 protein: CASRRASGRAGWNEQFF
CDR3 DNA: TGTGCCAGCCGAAGAGCTAGCGGGAGGGCCGGTTGGAATGAGCAGTTCTTC

CDR3 length: 15
D gene: TRBD1
clone size: .
J gene: TRBJ1-3
V gene: TRBV4-3
CDR3 protein: CASSQERSGGRTIYF
CDR3 DNA: TGCGCCAGCAGCCAAGAACGCTCAGGGGGCCGGACCATATATTTT

CDR3 length: 10
D gene: .
clone size: .
J gene: TRBJ1-4
V gene: TRBV30
CDR3 protein: CACGGEKLFF
CDR3 DNA: TGTGCCTGTGGAGGTGAAAAACTGTTTTTT

CDR3 length: 11
D gene: .
clone size: .
J gene: TRBJ2-1
V gene: TRBV9
CDR3 protein: CASSGGRGQFF
CDR3 DNA: TGTGCCAGCAGTGGCGGACGCGGGCAGTTCTTC

CDR3 length: 14
D gene: .
clone size: .
J gene: TRBJ1-6
V gene: TRBV7-2
CDR3 protein: CASSPSSYNSPLHF
CDR3 DNA: TGTGCCAGCAGCCCTAGCTCCTATAATTCACCCCTCCACTTT

CDR3 length: 12
D gene: .
clone size: .
J gene: TRBJ2-7
V gene: TRBV19
CDR3 protein: CASRGIGEEQYF
CDR3 DNA: TGTGCCAGTAGAGGGATCGGGGAAGAGCAGTACTTC

CDR3 length: 16
D gene: .
clone size: .
J gene: TRBJ1-3
V gene: TRBV2
CDR3 protein: CASSLRQLQSGNTIYF
CDR3 DNA: TGTGCCAGCAGTTTACGACAGCTTCAATCTGGAAACACCATATATTTT

CDR3 length: 16
D gene: .
clone size: .
J gene: TRBJ1-4
V gene: TRBV7-2
CDR3 protein: CASSSNPRALNEKLFF
CDR3 DNA: TGTGCCAGCAGCTCGAATCCCAGGGCCCTTAATGAAAAACTGTTTTTT

CDR3 length: 12
D gene: .
clone size: once
J gene: TRBJ2-7
V gene: TRBV4-2
CDR3 protein: CASSQEGYEQYF
CDR3 DNA: TGTGCCAGCAGCCAAGAGGGGTACGAGCAGTACTTC

CDR3 length: 11
D gene: TRBD1
clone size: few
J gene: TRBJ1-4
V gene: TRBV30
CDR3 protein: CAWDRGEKLFF
CDR3 DNA: TGTGCCTGGGACAGGGGGGAAAAACTGTTTTTT

CDR3 length: 11
D gene: .
clone size: .
J gene: TRBJ2-7
V gene: TRBV2
CDR3 protein: CASSDFDRIYF
CDR3 DNA: TGTGCCAGCAGTGACTTTGACAGGATTTACTTC

CDR3 length: 11
D gene: .
clone size: few
J gene: TRBJ1-2
V gene: TRBV28
CDR3 protein: CASSSVRGYTF
CDR3 DNA: TGTGCCAGCAGTTCCGTTCGTGGCTACACCTTC

CDR3 length: 15
D gene: .
clone size: .
J gene: TRBJ2-7
V gene: TRBV6-6
CDR3 protein: CASSYVGFPQIEQYF
CDR3 DNA: TGTGCCAGCAGTTACGTCGGATTCCCCCAGATCGAGCAGTACTTC

CDR3 length: 15
D gene: .
clone size: .
J gene: TRBJ2-1
V gene: TRBV11-3
CDR3 protein: CASSLGGEDYNEQFF
CDR3 DNA: TGTGCCAGCAGCTTAGGGGGGGAGGACTACAATGAGCAGTTCTTC

CDR3 length: 14
D gene: .
clone size: .
J gene: TRBJ1-5
V gene: TRBV27
CDR3 protein: CASSLWGGSQPQHF
CDR3 DNA: TGTGCCAGCAGTTTATGGGGGGGCTCTCAGCCCCAGCATTTT

CDR3 length: 15
D gene: TRBD2
clone size: .
J gene: TRBJ2-1
V gene: TRBV5-1
CDR3 protein: CASSSLTSVTQEQFF
CDR3 DNA: TGCGCCAGCAGCTCCCTGACTAGCGTTACACAAGAGCAGTTCTTC

CDR3 length: 16
D gene: .
clone size: .
J gene: TRBJ1-1
V gene: TRBV28
CDR3 protein: CASSSLGQNRNTEAFF
CDR3 DNA: TGTGCCAGCAGTTCATTAGGACAGAATAGGAACACTGAAGCTTTCTTT

CDR3 length: 15
D gene: .
clone size: .
J gene: TRBJ1-1
V gene: TRBV5-5
CDR3 protein: CASSLDLGSRAEAFF
CDR3 DNA: TGTGCCAGCAGCTTGGATCTGGGGTCGCGCGCTGAAGCTTTCTTT

CDR3 length: 10
D gene: .
clone size: .
J gene: TRBJ2-7
V gene: TRBV20-1
CDR3 protein: CSASQAEQYF
CDR3 DNA: TGCAGTGCTAGTCAGGCCGAGCAGTACTTC

CDR3 length: 15
D gene: .
clone size: .
J gene: TRBJ1-1
V gene: TRBV7-9
CDR3 protein: CASSLGGIRNTEAFF
CDR3 DNA: TGTGCCAGCAGCTTAGGAGGGATCAGGAACACTGAAGCTTTCTTT

CDR3 length: 10
D gene: TRBD2
clone size: few
J gene: TRBJ2-3
V gene: TRBV29-1
CDR3 protein: CSGREDTQYF
CDR3 DNA: TGCAGCGGGCGGGAGGATACGCAGTATTTT

CDR3 length: 14
D gene: .
clone size: .
J gene: TRBJ2-2
V gene: TRBV6-5
CDR3 protein: CASTQDSHTGELFF
CDR3 DNA: TGTGCCAGCACTCAGGACAGCCACACCGGGGAGCTGTTTTTT

CDR3 length: 16
D gene: TRBD1
clone size: .
J gene: TRBJ2-7
V gene: TRBV7-9
CDR3 protein: CASSLAGQGAGYEQYF
CDR3 DNA: TGTGCCAGCAGCTTAGCAGGACAGGGGGCAGGCTACGAGCAGTACTTC

CDR3 length: 13
D gene: TRBD2
clone size: .
J gene: TRBJ2-1
V gene: TRBV2
CDR3 protein: CASTRGSGYEQFF
CDR3 DNA: TGTGCCAGCACCCGGGGTAGCGGGTATGAGCAGTTCTTC

CDR3 length: 15
D gene: TRBD1
clone size: .
J gene: TRBJ1-1
V gene: TRBV7-9
CDR3 protein: CASSSPQGAGTEAFF
CDR3 DNA: TGTGCCAGCAGCTCCCCACAGGGGGCGGGCACTGAAGCTTTCTTT

CDR3 length: 13
D gene: TRBD2
clone size: .
J gene: TRBJ2-1
V gene: TRBV6-4
CDR3 protein: CASITTSGHEQFF
CDR3 DNA: TGTGCCAGCATCACGACTAGCGGGCATGAGCAGTTCTTC

CDR3 length: 13
D gene: TRBD2
clone size: once
J gene: TRBJ2-7
V gene: TRBV29-1
CDR3 protein: CSVSGTSSYEQYF
CDR3 DNA: TGCAGCGTGAGCGGGACGAGCTCCTACGAGCAGTACTTC

CDR3 length: 12
D gene: .
clone size: .
J gene: TRBJ2-3
V gene: TRBV6-5
CDR3 protein: CASSQQADTQYF
CDR3 DNA: TGTGCCAGCAGTCAACAGGCAGATACGCAGTATTTT

CDR3 length: 14
D gene: TRBD1
clone size: once
J gene: TRBJ1-2
V gene: TRBV7-9
CDR3 protein: CASSPRDRGYGYTF
CDR3 DNA: TGTGCCAGCAGCCCTAGGGACAGGGGATATGGCTACACCTTC